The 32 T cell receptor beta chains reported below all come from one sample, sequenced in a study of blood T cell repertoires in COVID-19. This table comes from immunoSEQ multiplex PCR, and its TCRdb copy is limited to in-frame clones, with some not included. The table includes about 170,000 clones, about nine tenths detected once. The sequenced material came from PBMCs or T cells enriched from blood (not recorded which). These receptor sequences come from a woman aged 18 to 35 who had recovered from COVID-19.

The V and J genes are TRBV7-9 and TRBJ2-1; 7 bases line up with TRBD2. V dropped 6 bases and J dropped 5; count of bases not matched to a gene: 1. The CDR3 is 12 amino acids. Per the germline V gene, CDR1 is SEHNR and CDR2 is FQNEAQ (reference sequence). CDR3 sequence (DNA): TGTGCCAGCAGTCTAGCGGACAATGAGCAGTTCTTC. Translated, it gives CASSLADNEQFF.

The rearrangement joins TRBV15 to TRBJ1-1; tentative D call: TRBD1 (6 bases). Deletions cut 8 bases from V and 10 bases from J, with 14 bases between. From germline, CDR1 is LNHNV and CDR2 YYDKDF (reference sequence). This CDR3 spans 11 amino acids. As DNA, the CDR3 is TGTGCCACCGGCGACAGGATCAGAGCTTTCTTT. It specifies CATGDRIRAFF.

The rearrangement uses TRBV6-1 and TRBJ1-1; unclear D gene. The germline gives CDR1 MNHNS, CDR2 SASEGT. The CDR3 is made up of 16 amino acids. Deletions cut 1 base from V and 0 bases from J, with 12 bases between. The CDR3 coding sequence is TGTGCCAGCAGTGAAGACAGCTTCTACATGAACACTGAAGCTTTCTTT. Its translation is CASSEDSFYMNTEAFF.

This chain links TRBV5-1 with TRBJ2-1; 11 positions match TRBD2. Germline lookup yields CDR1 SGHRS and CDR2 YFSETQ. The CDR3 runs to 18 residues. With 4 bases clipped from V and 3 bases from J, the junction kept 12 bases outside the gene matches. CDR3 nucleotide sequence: TGCGCCAGCAGCCGGTCACTAGCGGGAGATAGGGGCTACAATGAGCAGTTCTTC. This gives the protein CASSRSLAGDRGYNEQFF. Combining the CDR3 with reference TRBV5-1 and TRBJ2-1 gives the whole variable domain KAGVTQTPRYLIKTRGQQVTLSCSPISGHRSVSWYQQTPGQGLQFLFEYFSETQRNKGNFPGRFSGRQFSNSRSEMNVSTLELGDSALYLCASSRSLAGDRGYNEQFFGPGTRLTVL.

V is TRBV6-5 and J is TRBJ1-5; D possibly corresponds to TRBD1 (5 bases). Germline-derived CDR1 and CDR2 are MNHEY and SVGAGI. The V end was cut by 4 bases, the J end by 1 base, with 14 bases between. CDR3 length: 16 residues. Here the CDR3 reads CASSSHKGISNQPQHF. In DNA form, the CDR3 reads TGTGCCAGCAGTTCCCACAAGGGGATCAGCAATCAGCCCCAGCATTTT.

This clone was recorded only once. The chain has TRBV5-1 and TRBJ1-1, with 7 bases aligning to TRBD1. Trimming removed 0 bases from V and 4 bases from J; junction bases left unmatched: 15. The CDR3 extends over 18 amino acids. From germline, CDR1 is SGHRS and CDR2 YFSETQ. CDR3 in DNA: TGCGCCAGCAGCTTGGAAGGGGGCACAAGTGGTTTTGGCACTGAAGCTTTCTTT. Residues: CASSLEGGTSGFGTEAFF.

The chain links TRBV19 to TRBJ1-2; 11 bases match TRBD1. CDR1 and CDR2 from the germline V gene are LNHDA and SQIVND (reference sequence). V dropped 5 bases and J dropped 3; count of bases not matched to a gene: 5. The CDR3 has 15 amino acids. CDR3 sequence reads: CASSSRDRGDYGYTF. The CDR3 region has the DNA TGTGCCAGTAGTTCCCGGGACAGGGGGGACTATGGCTACACCTTC.

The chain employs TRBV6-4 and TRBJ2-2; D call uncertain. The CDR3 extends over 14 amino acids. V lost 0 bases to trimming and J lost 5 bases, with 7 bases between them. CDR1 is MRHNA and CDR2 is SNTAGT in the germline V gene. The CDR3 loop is CASSDSTETGELFF. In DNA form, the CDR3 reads TGTGCCAGCAGTGACTCGACTGAGACCGGGGAGCTGTTTTTT.

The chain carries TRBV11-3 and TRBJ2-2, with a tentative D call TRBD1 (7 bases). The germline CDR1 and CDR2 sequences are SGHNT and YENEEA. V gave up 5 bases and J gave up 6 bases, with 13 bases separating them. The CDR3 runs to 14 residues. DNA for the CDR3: TGTGCCAGCAGCCACTTCAGGGGGGCCGGGGAGCTGTTTTTT. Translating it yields CASSHFRGAGELFF.

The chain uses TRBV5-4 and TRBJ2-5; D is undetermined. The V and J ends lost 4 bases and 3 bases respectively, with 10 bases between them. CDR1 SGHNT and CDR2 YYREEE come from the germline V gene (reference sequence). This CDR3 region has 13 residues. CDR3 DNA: TGTGCCAGCAGCCGAGGCCAAGAAGAGACCCAGTACTTC. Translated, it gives CASSRGQEETQYF.

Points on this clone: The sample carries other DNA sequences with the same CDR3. The CDR3 sequence: CASSEILSTDTQYF. CDR3 DNA sequence: TGTGCCAGCAGTGAAATCCTTAGCACAGATACGCAGTATTTT. The rearrangement uses TRBV2 and TRBJ2-3; D call uncertain. Germline CDR1 SNHLY, CDR2 FYNNEI. There are 14 residues in the CDR3. V was trimmed by 2 bases and J by 0 bases, leaving 6 bases between them.

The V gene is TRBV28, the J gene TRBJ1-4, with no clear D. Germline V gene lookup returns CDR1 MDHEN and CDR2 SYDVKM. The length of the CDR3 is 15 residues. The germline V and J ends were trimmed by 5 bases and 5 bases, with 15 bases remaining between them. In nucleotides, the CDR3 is TGTGCCAGCAGTCTCTCGAGGGATAGGAATGAAAAACTGTTTTTT. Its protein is CASSLSRDRNEKLFF.

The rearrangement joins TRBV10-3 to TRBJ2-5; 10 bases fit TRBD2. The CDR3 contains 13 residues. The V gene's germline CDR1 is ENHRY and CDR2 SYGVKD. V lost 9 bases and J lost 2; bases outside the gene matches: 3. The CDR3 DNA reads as TGTGCCATTGGGACTAGCGATCAAGAGACCCAGTACTTC. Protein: CAIGTSDQETQYF.

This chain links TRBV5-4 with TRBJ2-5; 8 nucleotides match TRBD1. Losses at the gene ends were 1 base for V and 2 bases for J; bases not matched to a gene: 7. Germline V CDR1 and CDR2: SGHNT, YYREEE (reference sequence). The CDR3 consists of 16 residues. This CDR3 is CASSLLGRGLQETQYF. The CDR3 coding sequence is TGTGCCAGCAGCTTGCTGGGCAGGGGGCTTCAAGAGACCCAGTACTTC.

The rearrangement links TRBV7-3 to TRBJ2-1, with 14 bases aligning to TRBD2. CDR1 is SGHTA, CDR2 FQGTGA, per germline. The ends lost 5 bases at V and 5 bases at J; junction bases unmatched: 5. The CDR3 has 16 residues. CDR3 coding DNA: TGTGCCAGCAGCCCCCAGGGACTAGCGGGAGACAATGAGCAGTTCTTC. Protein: CASSPQGLAGDNEQFF.

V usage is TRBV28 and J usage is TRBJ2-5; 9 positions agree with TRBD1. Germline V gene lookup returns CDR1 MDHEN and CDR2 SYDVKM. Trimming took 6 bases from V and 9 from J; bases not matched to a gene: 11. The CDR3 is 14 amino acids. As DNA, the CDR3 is TGTGCCAGCAGGACCCCCGGGACAGGGTCCCCCCAGTACTTC. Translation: CASRTPGTGSPQYF.

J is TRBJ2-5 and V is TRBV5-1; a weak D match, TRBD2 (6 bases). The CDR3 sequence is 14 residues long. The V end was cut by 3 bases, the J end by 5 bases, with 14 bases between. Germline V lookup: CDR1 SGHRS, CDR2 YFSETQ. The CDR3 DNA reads TGCGCCAGCAGCTCGAGGGCGGGACTCGAGACCCAGTACTTC. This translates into CASSSRAGLETQYF.

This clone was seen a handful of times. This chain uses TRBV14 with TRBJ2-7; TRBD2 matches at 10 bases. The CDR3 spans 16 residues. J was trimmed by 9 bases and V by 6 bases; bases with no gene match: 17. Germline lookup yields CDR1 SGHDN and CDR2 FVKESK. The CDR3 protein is CASSPQGTSVRPGQYF. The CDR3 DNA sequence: TGTGCCAGCAGTCCTCAGGGGACTAGCGTACGTCCGGGGCAGTACTTC.

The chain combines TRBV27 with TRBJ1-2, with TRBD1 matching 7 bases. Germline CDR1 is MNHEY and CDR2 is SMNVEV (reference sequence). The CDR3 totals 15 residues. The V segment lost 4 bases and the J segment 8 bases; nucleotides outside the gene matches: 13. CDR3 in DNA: TGTGCCAGCAGTTCCCCCTGGAGGGGGCAGGGGGGCTACACCTTC. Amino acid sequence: CASSSPWRGQGGYTF.

The CDR3 region is CASSFQGSGANVLTF. In DNA, the CDR3 is TGTGCCAGCAGTTTCCAGGGTTCTGGGGCCAACGTCCTGACTTTC. The chain uses TRBV27 and TRBJ2-6, with a weak D call TRBD1 (5 bases). CDR1 and CDR2 from the germline V gene are MNHEY and SMNVEV (reference sequence). V gave up 3 bases and J gave up 1 base, with 7 bases separating them. The CDR3 contains 15 residues.

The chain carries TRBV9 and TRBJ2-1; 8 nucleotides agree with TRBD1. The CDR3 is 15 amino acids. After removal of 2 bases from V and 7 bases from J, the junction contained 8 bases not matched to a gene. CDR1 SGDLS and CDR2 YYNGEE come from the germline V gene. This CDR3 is CASSVPGGGGNEQFF. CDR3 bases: TGTGCCAGCAGCGTCCCAGGGGGCGGAGGGAATGAGCAGTTCTTC.

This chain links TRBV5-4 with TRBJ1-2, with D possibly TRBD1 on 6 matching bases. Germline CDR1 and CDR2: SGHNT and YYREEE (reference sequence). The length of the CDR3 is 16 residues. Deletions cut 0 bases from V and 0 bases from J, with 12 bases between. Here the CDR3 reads CASSLEDRIPNYGYTF. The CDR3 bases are TGTGCCAGCAGCTTGGAAGACAGGATACCTAACTATGGCTACACCTTC.

The CDR3 is CASSWRRGGNYGYTF. The CDR3 nucleotides read TGTGCCAGCAGCTGGAGAAGGGGGGGCAACTATGGCTACACCTTC. The V call is TRBV5-8, the J call TRBJ1-2; weak D call: TRBD1 (6 bases). This CDR3 spans 15 amino acids. The V and J ends lost 3 bases and 2 bases respectively, with 14 bases between them. CDR1 and CDR2 (germline): SGHTS, YDEGEE.

The CDR3 nucleotides read TGTGCCAGTAGTGCCCAGGGGAAAGTTAGCGGGAGGCCTCAGGGCGAGCAGTACTTC. Translating gives CASSAQGKVSGRPQGEQYF. The chain recombines TRBV19 with TRBJ2-7; 10 nucleotides line up with TRBD2. The V gene end was trimmed by 5 bases and the J gene end by 6 bases; junction bases not matched to a gene: 22. CDR1 is LNHDA, CDR2 SQIVND, per germline (reference sequence). The CDR3 loop spans 19 amino acids.

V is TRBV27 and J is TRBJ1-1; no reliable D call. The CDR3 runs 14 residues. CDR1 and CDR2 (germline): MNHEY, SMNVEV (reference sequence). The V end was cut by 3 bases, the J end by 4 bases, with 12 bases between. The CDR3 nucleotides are TGTGCCAGCAGTTTGGACTATCAGATCACTGAAGCTTTCTTT. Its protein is CASSLDYQITEAFF.

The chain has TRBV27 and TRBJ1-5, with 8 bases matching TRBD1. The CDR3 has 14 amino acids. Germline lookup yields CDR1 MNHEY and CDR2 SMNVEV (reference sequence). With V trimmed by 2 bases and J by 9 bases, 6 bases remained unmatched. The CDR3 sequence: CASSLGQGARPQHF. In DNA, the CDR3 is TGTGCCAGCAGTTTAGGGCAGGGGGCAAGGCCCCAGCATTTT.

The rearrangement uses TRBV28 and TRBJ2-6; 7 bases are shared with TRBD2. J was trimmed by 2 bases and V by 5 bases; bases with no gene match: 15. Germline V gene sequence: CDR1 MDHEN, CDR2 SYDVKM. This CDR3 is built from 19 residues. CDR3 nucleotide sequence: TGTGCCAGCAGTCCCACCAAGGGAGGGCGGGTCACTGGGGCCAACGTCCTGACTTTC. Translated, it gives CASSPTKGGRVTGANVLTF.

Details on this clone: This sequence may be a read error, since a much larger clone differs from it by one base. The CDR3 loop is CTSSMTSGSPNEQYF. DNA for the CDR3: TGTACCAGCAGTATGACTAGCGGGAGTCCCAACGAGCAGTACTTC. The J gene is TRBJ2-7, the V gene TRBV6-5; 12 bases match TRBD2. This CDR3 has 15 amino acids. Germline V CDR1 and CDR2: MNHEY, SVGAGI.

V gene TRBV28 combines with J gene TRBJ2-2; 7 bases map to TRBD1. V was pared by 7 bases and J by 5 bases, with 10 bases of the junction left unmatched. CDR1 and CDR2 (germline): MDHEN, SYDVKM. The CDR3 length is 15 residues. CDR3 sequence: CASKGAESVTGELFF. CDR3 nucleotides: TGTGCCAGCAAGGGGGCAGAATCGGTTACCGGGGAGCTGTTTTTT.

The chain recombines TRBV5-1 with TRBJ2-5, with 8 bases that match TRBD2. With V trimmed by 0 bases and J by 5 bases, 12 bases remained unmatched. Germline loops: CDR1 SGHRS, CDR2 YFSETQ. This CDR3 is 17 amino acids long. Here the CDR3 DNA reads TGCGCCAGCAGCTTGGTACTAGCGGTGCCCGCGGGGGAGACCCAGTACTTC. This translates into CASSLVLAVPAGETQYF.

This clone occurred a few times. For the CDR3, the DNA is TGTGCCAGCAGCCAGGACAGGGGGCAGTTTGATGAGCAGTTCTTC. Translated, it gives CASSQDRGQFDEQFF. The V gene is TRBV27, the J gene TRBJ2-1, with 11 bases lining up with TRBD1. The CDR3 contains 15 residues. Germline lookup yields CDR1 MNHEY and CDR2 SMNVEV (reference sequence). The J segment lost 8 bases and the V segment lost 6 bases, leaving 9 bases of the junction unmatched.

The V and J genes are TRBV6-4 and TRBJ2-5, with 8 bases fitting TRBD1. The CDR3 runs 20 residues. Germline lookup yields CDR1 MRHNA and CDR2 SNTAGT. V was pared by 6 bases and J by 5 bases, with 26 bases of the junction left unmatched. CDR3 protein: CASRLAPGQERGSGRETQYF. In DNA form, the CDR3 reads TGTGCCAGCAGACTAGCTCCGGGACAGGAACGAGGATCAGGTAGGGAGACCCAGTACTTC.